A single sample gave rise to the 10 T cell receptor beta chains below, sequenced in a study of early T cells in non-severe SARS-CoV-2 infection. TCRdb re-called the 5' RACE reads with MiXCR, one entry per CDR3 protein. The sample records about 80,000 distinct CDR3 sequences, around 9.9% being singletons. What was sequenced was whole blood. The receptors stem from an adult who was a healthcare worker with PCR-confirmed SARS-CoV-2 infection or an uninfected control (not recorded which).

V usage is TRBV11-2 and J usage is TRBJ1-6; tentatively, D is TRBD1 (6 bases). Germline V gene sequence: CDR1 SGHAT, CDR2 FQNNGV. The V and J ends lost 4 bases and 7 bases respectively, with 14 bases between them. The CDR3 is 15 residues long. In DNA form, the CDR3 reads TGTGCCAGCAGCTCCCTCGGACAGAACAATTCACCCCTCCACTTT. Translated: CASSSLGQNNSPLHF.

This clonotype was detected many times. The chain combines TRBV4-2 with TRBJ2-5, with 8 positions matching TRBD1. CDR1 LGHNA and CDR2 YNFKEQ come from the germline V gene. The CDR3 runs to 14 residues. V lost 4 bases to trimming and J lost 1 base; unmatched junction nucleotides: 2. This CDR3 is CASSPQGAQETQYF. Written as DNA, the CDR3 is TGTGCCAGCAGCCCCCAGGGGGCCCAAGAGACCCAGTACTTC.

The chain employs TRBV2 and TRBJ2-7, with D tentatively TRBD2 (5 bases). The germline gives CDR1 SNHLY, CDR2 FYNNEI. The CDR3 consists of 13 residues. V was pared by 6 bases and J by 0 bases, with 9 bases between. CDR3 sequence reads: CASSPRDSYEQYF. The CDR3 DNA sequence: TGTGCCAGCAGCCCCCGGGACTCCTACGAGCAGTACTTC.

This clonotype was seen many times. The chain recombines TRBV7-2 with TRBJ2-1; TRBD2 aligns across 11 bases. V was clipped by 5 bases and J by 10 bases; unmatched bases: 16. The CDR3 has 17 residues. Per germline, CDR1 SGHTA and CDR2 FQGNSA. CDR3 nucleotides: TGTGCCAGCAGCCGGAATCTAGCGGGAGGCCACCGTGGGGAGCAGTTCTTC. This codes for CASSRNLAGGHRGEQFF.

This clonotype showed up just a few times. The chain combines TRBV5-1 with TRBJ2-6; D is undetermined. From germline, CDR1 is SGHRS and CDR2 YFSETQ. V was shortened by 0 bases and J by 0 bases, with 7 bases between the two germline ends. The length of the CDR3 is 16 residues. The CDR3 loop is CASSLVQTSGANVLTF. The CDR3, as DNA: TGCGCCAGCAGCTTGGTCCAAACCTCTGGGGCCAACGTCCTGACTTTC.

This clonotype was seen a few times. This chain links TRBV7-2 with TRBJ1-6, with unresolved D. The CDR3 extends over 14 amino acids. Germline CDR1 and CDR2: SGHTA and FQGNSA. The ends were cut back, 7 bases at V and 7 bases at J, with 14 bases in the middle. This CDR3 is CASTLYGPNSPLHF. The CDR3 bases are TGTGCCAGCACGCTGTACGGCCCCAATTCACCCCTCCACTTT.

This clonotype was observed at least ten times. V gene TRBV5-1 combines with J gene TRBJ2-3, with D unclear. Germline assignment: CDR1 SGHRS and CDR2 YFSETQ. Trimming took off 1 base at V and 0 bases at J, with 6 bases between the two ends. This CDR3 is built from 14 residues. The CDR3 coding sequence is TGCGCCAGCAGCTTGTCCCCTAGCACAGATACGCAGTATTTT. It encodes CASSLSPSTDTQYF.

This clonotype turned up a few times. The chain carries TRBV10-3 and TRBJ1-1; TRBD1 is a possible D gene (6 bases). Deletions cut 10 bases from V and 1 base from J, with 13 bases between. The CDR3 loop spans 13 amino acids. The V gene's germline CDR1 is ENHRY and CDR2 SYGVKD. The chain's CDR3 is CATTPGANTEAFF. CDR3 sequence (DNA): TGTGCCACCACGCCGGGGGCGAACACTGAAGCTTTCTTT.

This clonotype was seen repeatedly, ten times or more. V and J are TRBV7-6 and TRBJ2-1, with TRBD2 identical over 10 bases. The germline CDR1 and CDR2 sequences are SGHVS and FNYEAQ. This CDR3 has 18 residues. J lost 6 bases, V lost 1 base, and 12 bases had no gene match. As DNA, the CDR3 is TGTGCCAGCAGCTTAGAGGGGAGACGCGGACTAGCGGTCAATGAGCAGTTCTTC. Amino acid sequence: CASSLEGRRGLAVNEQFF.

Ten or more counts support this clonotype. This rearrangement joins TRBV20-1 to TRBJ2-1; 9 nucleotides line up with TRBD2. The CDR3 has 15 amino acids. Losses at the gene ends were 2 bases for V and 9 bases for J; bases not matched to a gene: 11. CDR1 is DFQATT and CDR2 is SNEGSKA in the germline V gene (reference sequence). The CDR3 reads CSARQAGTSRPEQFF. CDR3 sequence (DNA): TGCAGTGCTAGACAGGCCGGGACTAGCAGACCTGAGCAGTTCTTC.